This entry lists 9 T cell receptor beta chains sequenced from one sample in a study of blood T cells in healthy people across ages. Using a J-beta primer mix together with a sample-barcoded 5' primer, a second PCR was run for roughly 6 to 12 cycles. Each CDR3 protein is one row after TCRdb ran MiXCR on the 5' RACE reads. This table has about 800,000 distinct CDR3 sequences, about 42% appearing once. The sequencing sample was made of blood. The receptor set was obtained from a man older than 75 in good health.

Of note for this clonotype: A much bigger clone sits one base away, suggesting this may be a read error. V and J are TRBV9 and TRBJ2-1; TRBD2 matches at 9 bases. The germline gives CDR1 SGDLS, CDR2 YYNGEE. The CDR3 contains 16 residues. CDR3: CAGSVGGRAGYNEQFF. The CDR3 DNA sequence: TGTGCCGGCAGCGTAGGCGGGAGGGCCGGGTACAATGAGCAGTTCTTC.

This clonotype was picked up a small number of times. The chain combines TRBV2 with TRBJ2-5; 14 bases align to TRBD2. V lost 9 bases and J lost 4; bases outside the gene matches: 7. Germline V gives CDR1 SNHLY, CDR2 FYNNEI. The CDR3 length is 15 residues. The CDR3 region has the DNA TGTGCCAGGGAAACCGGGACTAGCGGGAGAGAGACCCAGTACTTC. It yields the protein CARETGTSGRETQYF.

This clonotype was detected a few times. The rearrangement uses TRBV24-1 and TRBJ2-3; no firm D call. This CDR3 region has 12 residues. Trimming removed 5 bases at V and 6 bases at J, with 8 bases between. Germline-derived CDR1 and CDR2 are KGHDR and SFDVKD. The CDR3 DNA is TGTGCCACCAGTGGGAATTGGGATACGCAGTATTTT. Protein product: CATSGNWDTQYF.

The chain joins TRBV5-1 to TRBJ2-2; D is possibly TRBD2 (5 bases). Germline CDR1 is SGHRS and CDR2 is YFSETQ. With 1 base removed from V and 3 bases from J, the gap between germline ends came to 10 bases. CDR3 length: 15 amino acids. CDR3 amino acids: CASSLLRTYTGELFF. CDR3 bases: TGCGCCAGCAGCTTGCTCAGGACTTACACCGGGGAGCTGTTTTTT.

The V gene is TRBV6-2 or TRBV6-3, the J gene TRBJ1-2; D gene uncertain. The V gene lost 7 bases and the J gene lost 7 bases, with 13 bases spanning the gap. The CDR3 contains 12 residues. Germline V gives CDR1 MNHEY, CDR2 SVGEGT. The CDR3 reads CASKSGPGGYTF. The CDR3 DNA sequence: TGTGCCAGCAAGTCCGGGCCGGGTGGCTACACCTTC.

V gene TRBV20-1 combines with J gene TRBJ2-7; D gene uncertain. The CDR3 loop spans 14 amino acids. Germline loops: CDR1 DFQATT, CDR2 SNEGSKA (reference sequence). V shed 2 bases and J shed 3 bases, with 14 bases lying between them. The chain's CDR3 is CSARKKGSGYEQYF. The DNA of the CDR3 is TGCAGTGCTAGAAAAAAGGGCTCCGGCTACGAGCAGTACTTC.

V gene TRBV30 combines with J gene TRBJ2-7, with 8 bases identical to TRBD2. V lost 3 bases, J lost 0 bases, and 10 bases stayed unmatched. This CDR3 comprises 16 residues. Germline CDR1 is GTSNPN and CDR2 is SVGIG (reference sequence). The CDR3 DNA sequence: TGTGCCTGGAGCCTACGGGAGGGGCTGAGCTCCTACGAGCAGTACTTC. Residues: CAWSLREGLSSYEQYF.

The sample holds a few counts of this clonotype. For the CDR3, the DNA is TGTGCCAGCAGCTTGCAGTCTGAACAGAAAAACATTCAGTACTTC. Residues: CASSLQSEQKNIQYF. The chain employs TRBV5-4 and TRBJ2-4; D is ambiguous. The CDR3 length is 15 residues. CDR1 is SGHNT and CDR2 is YYREEE in the germline V gene (reference sequence). Trimming stripped 1 base from V and 4 bases from J, with 12 bases between.

The chain recombines TRBV21-1 with TRBJ1-2. TRBV21-1 is classified as a pseudogene. The CDR3 loop spans 16 amino acids. The CDR3 spells CASSKAFRGESYGYTF. CDR3 DNA sequence: TGTGCCAGCAGCAAAGCGTTCCGTGGAGAATCCTATGGCTACACCTTC.